The present T cell receptor (beta chain) was sequenced within a study of T cell repertoires in cytomegalovirus infection. Study details: Shared public TCR beta signatures pointed to both CMV infection and a matching HLA type.

CDR1 is MNHGY, CDR2 SAAAGT, per germline. Trimming removed 9 bases at V and 6 bases at J, with 15 bases between. CDR3 length: 13 residues. TCRdb analysed the reads with MiXCR anew, one entry per CDR3 protein. Found here are some 700,000 distinct CDR3 sequences, 35% of them singletons; the top ten hold about 2.8%. Points on this clonotype: What it binds is unknown.

General study findings and limits: Identification of carriers of CMV plus the relevant HLA was achieved through cumulative public TCR beta family frequency.

Sequencing was done on a sample of PBMCs. The TCR sequence derives from a human donor in good health (CMV status not recorded). Some clones in this sample may be carry-over from other donors' samples. The V and J genes are TRBV6-8 and TRBJ2-1; D may be TRBD1 (6 bases). In nucleotides, the CDR3 is TGTGCCAGAAGTAGATCAGGGGCCAATGAGCAGTTCTTC. Translating it yields CARSRSGANEQFF.